These 22 T cell receptor beta chains came from one sample sequenced in a study of CD8+ T cells in alopecia areata. cDNA prepared by RNA extraction and subsequent reverse transcription served as the template for sequencing. Profiled with immunoSEQ multiplex PCR; TCRdb holds only in-frame clones, not every one. The table records about 180,000 clones, 40% to 65% of them present only once. Indicated treatment: oral pan-JAK inhibitor, 5-10 mg twice daily. The input for sequencing was CD8+ T cells sorted from blood, taken around week 54, from a patient treated with tofacitinib. These TCRs come from a human donor with alopecia areata.

This chain uses TRBV6-1 with TRBJ2-5; D gene unclear. The germline V gene has CDR1 MNHNS and CDR2 SASEGT. The V end was cut by 6 bases, the J end by 0 bases, with 11 bases between. The CDR3 length is 14 residues. The CDR3 reads CASSPHRDQETQYF. CDR3 bases: TGTGCCAGCAGCCCACATCGGGACCAAGAGACCCAGTACTTC.

The chain combines TRBV7-9 with TRBJ1-1; D perhaps matches TRBD1 (6 bases). Germline V gene lookup returns CDR1 SEHNR and CDR2 FQNEAQ (reference sequence). V dropped 5 bases and J dropped 5 bases, with 18 bases sitting between them. The CDR3 consists of 15 residues. For the CDR3, the DNA is TGTGCCAGCAGCCGAGGGACACCCATGGGGACTGAAGCTTTCTTT. It codes for CASSRGTPMGTEAFF.

The chain couples TRBV4-2 to TRBJ2-1, with D unclear. CDR1 is LGHNA, CDR2 YNFKEQ, per germline. This CDR3 region has 14 residues. V dropped 0 bases and J dropped 8 bases, with 11 bases sitting between them. The CDR3 here is CASSQEWGWDEQFF. Here the CDR3 DNA reads TGTGCCAGCAGCCAAGAATGGGGTTGGGATGAGCAGTTCTTC.

The gene calls are TRBV23-1 and TRBJ1-5; 8 bases match TRBD1. TRBV23-1 is designated an ORF whose function remains uncertain. The CDR3 extends over 13 amino acids. Trimming took 6 bases from V and 6 from J; bases not matched to a gene: 4. The CDR3 DNA reads TGCGCCAGCAGGACAGGGGTAGGTCAGCCCCAGCATTTT. Translated: CASRTGVGQPQHF.

The chain is built from TRBV7-2 and TRBJ2-5; 14 bases map to TRBD2. The CDR3 extends over 19 amino acids. J was trimmed by 2 bases and V by 5 bases; bases with no gene match: 13. Germline values: CDR1 SGHTA, CDR2 FQGNSA. The CDR3 DNA sequence: TGTGCCAGCAGCACTCCGTGGACTAGCGGGGGGAAGGTTCAAGAGACCCAGTACTTC. The encoded protein is CASSTPWTSGGKVQETQYF.

The chain combines TRBV2 with TRBJ1-2, with D perhaps TRBD1 (6 bases). V was trimmed by 4 bases and J by 2 bases, leaving 17 bases between them. CDR1 SNHLY and CDR2 FYNNEI come from the germline V gene. The CDR3 length is 16 residues. The CDR3 DNA reads as TGTGCCAGCAGTGTAACGGGACAAACTACAAACTATGGCTACACCTTC. Protein product: CASSVTGQTTNYGYTF. Variable domain in full (rest from reference TRBV2 and TRBJ1-2): EPEVTQTPSHQVTQMGQEVILRCVPISNHLYFYWYRQILGQKVEFLVSFYNNEISEKSEIFDDQFSVERPDGSNFTLKIRSTKLEDSAMYFCASSVTGQTTNYGYTFGSGTRLTVV.

This clone appeared once. This sequence joins TRBV10-3 and TRBJ1-2; D not certain. This CDR3 region has 15 residues. V was pared by 10 bases and J by 7 bases, with 25 bases between. Germline CDR1 is ENHRY and CDR2 is SYGVKD. The CDR3 loop reads CASRIPGSGFGGYTF. The DNA for the CDR3 is TGTGCCAGCCGCATACCGGGATCCGGATTCGGTGGCTACACCTTC.

V is TRBV12-5 and J is TRBJ2-2; the D is unclear. V was trimmed by 3 bases and J by 6 bases, leaving 11 bases between them. CDR3 length equals 14 residues. Germline V gene data show CDR1 as LGHNT and CDR2 as FRNRAP. The CDR3 is CASGFGRIAGELFF. The CDR3 nucleotides read TGTGCTAGTGGTTTTGGCCGAATAGCCGGGGAGCTGTTTTTT.

This chain uses TRBV5-6 with TRBJ2-7; TRBD1 matches 7 bases. Trimming took 1 base from V and 2 from J; bases not matched to a gene: 3. The CDR3 length is 14 residues. Germline CDR1 SGHDT, CDR2 YYEEEE. CDR3 in amino acids: CASSLSQGTYEQYF. The CDR3 region has the DNA TGTGCCAGCAGCTTGTCACAGGGGACCTACGAGCAGTACTTC.

The chain uses TRBV30 and TRBJ1-2; D is uncertain. V shed 0 bases and J shed 5 bases, with 7 bases lying between them. The CDR3 totals 12 residues. Looked up from germline, CDR1 is GTSNPN and CDR2 is SVGIG (reference sequence). The CDR3, as DNA: TGTGCCTGGAGTGTGGGAGGGTATGGCTACACCTTC. The encoded protein is CAWSVGGYGYTF. Full variable domain (remainder filled in from reference TRBV30 and TRBJ1-2): SQTIHQWPATLVQPVGSPLSLECTVEGTSNPNLYWYRQAAGRGLQLLFYSVGIGQISSEVPQNLSASRPQDRQFILSSKKLLLSDSGFYLCAWSVGGYGYTFGSGTRLTVV.

This clone was seen only a few times. The rearrangement links TRBV30 to TRBJ1-2; 8 bases agree with TRBD1. J gave up 12 bases and V 3 bases, and 6 bases lay outside the gene matches. The CDR3 runs to 11 residues. Germline assignment: CDR1 GTSNPN and CDR2 SVGIG (reference sequence). The DNA for the CDR3 is TGTGCCTGGAGACAGGGGGGGCCGGACACCTTC. Translated, it gives CAWRQGGPDTF. The variable domain in full, completed from reference TRBV30 and TRBJ1-2, reads SQTIHQWPATLVQPVGSPLSLECTVEGTSNPNLYWYRQAAGRGLQLLFYSVGIGQISSEVPQNLSASRPQDRQFILSSKKLLLSDSGFYLCAWRQGGPDTFGSGTRLTVV.

The chain uses TRBV30 and TRBJ1-5; no clear D gene. The germline CDR1 and CDR2 sequences are GTSNPN and SVGIG (reference sequence). With 0 bases removed from V and 3 bases from J, the gap between germline ends came to 6 bases. The CDR3 length is 13 residues. The CDR3 nucleotides read TGTGCCTGGAGTGTCGGCGTCAATCAGCCCCAGCATTTT. It codes for CAWSVGVNQPQHF.

J is TRBJ1-1 and V is TRBV19; 8 nucleotides line up with TRBD1. J lost 4 bases, V lost 4 bases, and 8 bases had no gene match. The CDR3 consists of 15 residues. CDR1 LNHDA and CDR2 SQIVND come from the germline V gene (reference sequence). The chain's CDR3 is CASSRPGQGGTEAFF. CDR3 nucleotides: TGTGCCAGTAGTAGGCCCGGACAGGGAGGCACTGAAGCTTTCTTT.

This chain joins TRBV10-2 and TRBJ1-1; D unresolved. The CDR3 extends over 14 amino acids. CDR1 and CDR2 from the germline V gene are WSHSY and SAAADI. V dropped 6 bases and J dropped 1 base, with 12 bases sitting between them. This CDR3 is CASREIDRNTEAFF. The CDR3 region has the DNA TGCGCCAGCAGGGAAATCGACCGGAACACTGAAGCTTTCTTT.

V gene TRBV5-1 combines with J gene TRBJ2-3; D may be TRBD2 (5 bases). The germline gives CDR1 SGHRS, CDR2 YFSETQ. V lost 7 bases to trimming and J lost 3 bases, with 12 bases between them. This CDR3 comprises 13 residues. DNA for the CDR3: TGCGCCAGCCGGGGTTGGATGACAGATACGCAGTATTTT. Its translation: CASRGWMTDTQYF.

The rearrangement joins TRBV2 to TRBJ2-7; the match to TRBD1 covers 8 bases. V gave up 4 bases and J gave up 3 bases; unmatched junction bases: 5. Germline CDR1 and CDR2: SNHLY and FYNNEI. The CDR3 length is 14 residues. The CDR3 DNA sequence: TGTGCCAGCAGTGTATCACAGGGGGTCTACGAGCAGTACTTC. As protein: CASSVSQGVYEQYF. The variable domain in full, with the rest retrieved from reference TRBV2 and TRBJ2-7, is EPEVTQTPSHQVTQMGQEVILRCVPISNHLYFYWYRQILGQKVEFLVSFYNNEISEKSEIFDDQFSVERPDGSNFTLKIRSTKLEDSAMYFCASSVSQGVYEQYFGPGTRLTVT.

This rearrangement joins TRBV9 to TRBJ2-7; the D is unclear. Between the trimmed V and J ends, which lost 4 bases and 2 bases, there was a span of 13 bases. This CDR3 comprises 14 residues. The germline V gene has CDR1 SGDLS and CDR2 YYNGEE. The chain's CDR3 is CASSPGGTPYEQYF. CDR3 in DNA: TGTGCCAGCAGCCCCGGCGGTACCCCCTACGAGCAGTACTTC.

This clone has a handful of counts. V gene TRBV27 combines with J gene TRBJ2-6; D unresolved. Per the germline V gene, CDR1 is MNHEY and CDR2 is SMNVEV (reference sequence). V was shortened by 2 bases and J by 2 bases, with 7 bases between the two germline ends. The length of the CDR3 is 15 residues. As DNA, the CDR3 is TGTGCCAGCAGTTTAAGTTACGCTGGGGCCAACGTCCTGACTTTC. As protein: CASSLSYAGANVLTF.

This clone has just a few counts. The chain couples TRBV5-1 to TRBJ2-4; 10 nucleotides align to TRBD1. The CDR3 is 17 residues long. Germline CDR1 is SGHRS and CDR2 is YFSETQ. V lost 4 bases to trimming and J lost 6 bases; unmatched junction nucleotides: 13. Here the CDR3 DNA reads TGCGCCAGCAGCCTCTCCTCCGGGACAGGGGAGGCAAACATTCAGTACTTC. This gives the protein CASSLSSGTGEANIQYF.

In its sample, this clone was seen a few times. V gene TRBV10-3 combines with J gene TRBJ1-6, with D uncertain. The germline V gene encodes CDR1 ENHRY and CDR2 SYGVKD. The CDR3 covers 17 residues. V was clipped by 10 bases and J by 5 bases, with 24 bases between them. CDR3 nucleotide sequence: TGTGCCACCGGCAGTGGCCGGAGTGGCGCCAATAATTCACCCCTCCACTTT. Amino acids: CATGSGRSGANNSPLHF.

The chain links TRBV7-9 to TRBJ1-5; 10 positions agree with TRBD1. The CDR3 extends over 14 amino acids. With V trimmed by 5 bases and J by 3 bases, 1 base remained unmatched. Germline V CDR1 and CDR2: SEHNR, FQNEAQ (reference sequence). The CDR3 region has the DNA TGTGCCAGCAGCGGGACAGGGGTCAATCAGCCCCAGCATTTT. Its translation: CASSGTGVNQPQHF. Complete variable domain (other parts from reference TRBV7-9 and TRBJ1-5): DTGVSQNPRHKITKRGQNVTFRCDPISEHNRLYWYRQTLGQGPEFLTYFQNEAQLEKSRLLSDRFSAERPKGSFSTLEIQRTEQGDSAMYLCASSGTGVNQPQHFGDGTRLSIL.

This clone was counted between two and nine times. The V gene is TRBV29-1, the J gene TRBJ2-2, with TRBD1 matching 7 bases. This CDR3 has 12 amino acids. Germline loops: CDR1 SQVTM, CDR2 ANQGSEA. Germline trimming cut 4 bases from V and 5 bases from J; bases unmatched to any gene: 1. In DNA, the CDR3 is TGCAGCGTTGTACAGGGGACCGGGGAGCTGTTTTTT. It specifies CSVVQGTGELFF.